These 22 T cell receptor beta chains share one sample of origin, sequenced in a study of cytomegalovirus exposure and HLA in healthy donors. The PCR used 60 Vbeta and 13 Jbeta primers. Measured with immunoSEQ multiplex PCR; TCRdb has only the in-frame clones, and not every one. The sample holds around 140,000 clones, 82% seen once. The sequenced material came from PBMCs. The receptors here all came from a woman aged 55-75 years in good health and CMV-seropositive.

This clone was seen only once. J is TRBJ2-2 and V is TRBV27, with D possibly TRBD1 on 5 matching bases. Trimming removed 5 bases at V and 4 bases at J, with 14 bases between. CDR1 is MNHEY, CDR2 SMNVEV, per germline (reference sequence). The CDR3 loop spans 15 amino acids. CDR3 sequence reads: CASSPRFRGTGELFF. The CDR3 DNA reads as TGTGCCAGCAGTCCTCGCTTTAGGGGCACCGGGGAGCTGTTTTTT.

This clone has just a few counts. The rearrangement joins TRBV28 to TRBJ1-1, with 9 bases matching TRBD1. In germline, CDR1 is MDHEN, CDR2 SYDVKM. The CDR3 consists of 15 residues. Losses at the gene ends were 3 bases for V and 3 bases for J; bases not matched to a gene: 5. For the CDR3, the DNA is TGTGCCAGCAGTTTGTCACAGGGGGCAGACACTGAAGCTTTCTTT. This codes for CASSLSQGADTEAFF. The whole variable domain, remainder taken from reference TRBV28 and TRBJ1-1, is DVKVTQSSRYLVKRTGEKVFLECVQDMDHENMFWYRQDPGLGLRLIYFSYDVKMKEKGDIPEGYSVSREKKERFSLILESASTNQTSMYLCASSLSQGADTEAFFGQGTRLTVV.

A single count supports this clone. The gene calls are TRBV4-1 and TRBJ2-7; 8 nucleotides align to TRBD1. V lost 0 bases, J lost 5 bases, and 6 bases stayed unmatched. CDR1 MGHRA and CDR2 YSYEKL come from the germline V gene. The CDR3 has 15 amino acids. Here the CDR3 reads CASSQERDRSHEQYF. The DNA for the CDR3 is TGCGCCAGCAGCCAAGAGAGGGACAGGAGCCACGAGCAGTACTTC.

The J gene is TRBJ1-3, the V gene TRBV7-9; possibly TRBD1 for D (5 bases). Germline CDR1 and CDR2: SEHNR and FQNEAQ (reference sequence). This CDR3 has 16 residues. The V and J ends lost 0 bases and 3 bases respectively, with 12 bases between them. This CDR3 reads CASSLALLGGGNTIYF. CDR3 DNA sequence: TGTGCCAGCAGCTTAGCTCTGCTGGGGGGTGGAAACACCATATATTTT.

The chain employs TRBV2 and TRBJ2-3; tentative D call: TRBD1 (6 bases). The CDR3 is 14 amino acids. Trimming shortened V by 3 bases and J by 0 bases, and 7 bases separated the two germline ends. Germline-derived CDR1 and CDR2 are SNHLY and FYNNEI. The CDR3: CASSEDSSTDTQYF. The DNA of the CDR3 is TGTGCCAGCAGTGAGGACAGTAGCACAGATACGCAGTATTTT.

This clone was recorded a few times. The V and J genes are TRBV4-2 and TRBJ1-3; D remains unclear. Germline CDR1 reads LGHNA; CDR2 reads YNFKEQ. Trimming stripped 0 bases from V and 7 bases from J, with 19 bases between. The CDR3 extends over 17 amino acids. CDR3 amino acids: CASSQDSPGRRMNTIYF. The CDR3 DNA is TGTGCCAGCAGCCAAGATAGCCCGGGTCGGAGAATGAACACCATATATTTT.

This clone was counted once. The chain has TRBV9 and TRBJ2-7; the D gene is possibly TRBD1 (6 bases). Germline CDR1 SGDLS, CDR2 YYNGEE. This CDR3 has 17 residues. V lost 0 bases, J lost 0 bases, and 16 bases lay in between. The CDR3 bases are TGTGCCAGCAGCGTAGGTGCAGGGGCGTCCTTCTCCTACGAGCAGTACTTC. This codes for CASSVGAGASFSYEQYF.

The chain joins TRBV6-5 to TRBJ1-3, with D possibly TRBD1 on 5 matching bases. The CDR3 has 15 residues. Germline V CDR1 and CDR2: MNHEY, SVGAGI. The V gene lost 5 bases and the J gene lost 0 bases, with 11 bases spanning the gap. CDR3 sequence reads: CASSKTENSGNTIYF. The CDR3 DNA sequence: TGTGCCAGCAGTAAGACAGAGAACTCTGGAAACACCATATATTTT.

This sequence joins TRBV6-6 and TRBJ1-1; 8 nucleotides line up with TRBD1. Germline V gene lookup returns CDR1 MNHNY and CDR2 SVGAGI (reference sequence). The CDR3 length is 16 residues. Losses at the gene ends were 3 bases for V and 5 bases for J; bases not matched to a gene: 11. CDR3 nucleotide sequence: TGTGCCAGCAGTTATTCGATCGGACAGGGAGGGACTGAAGCTTTCTTT. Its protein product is CASSYSIGQGGTEAFF.

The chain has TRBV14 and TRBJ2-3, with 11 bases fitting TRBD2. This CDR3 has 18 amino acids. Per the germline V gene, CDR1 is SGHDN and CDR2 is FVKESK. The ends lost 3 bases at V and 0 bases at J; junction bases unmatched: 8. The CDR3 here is CASSHRLAGFTSTDTQYF. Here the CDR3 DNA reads TGTGCCAGCAGCCATAGACTAGCGGGATTTACTAGCACAGATACGCAGTATTTT.

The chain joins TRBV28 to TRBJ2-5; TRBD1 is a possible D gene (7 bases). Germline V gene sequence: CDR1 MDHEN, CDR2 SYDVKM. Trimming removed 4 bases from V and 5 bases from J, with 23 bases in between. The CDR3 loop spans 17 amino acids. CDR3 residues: CASSSLQGKGAGETQYF. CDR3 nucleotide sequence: TGTGCCAGCAGTTCACTCCAGGGGAAGGGGGCGGGGGAGACCCAGTACTTC.

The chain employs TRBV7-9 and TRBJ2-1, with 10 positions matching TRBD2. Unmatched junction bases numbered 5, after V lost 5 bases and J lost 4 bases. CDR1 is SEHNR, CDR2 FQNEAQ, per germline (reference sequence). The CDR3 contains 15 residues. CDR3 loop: CASSTGLAEYNEQFF. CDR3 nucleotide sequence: TGTGCCAGCAGCACCGGACTAGCGGAATACAATGAGCAGTTCTTC.

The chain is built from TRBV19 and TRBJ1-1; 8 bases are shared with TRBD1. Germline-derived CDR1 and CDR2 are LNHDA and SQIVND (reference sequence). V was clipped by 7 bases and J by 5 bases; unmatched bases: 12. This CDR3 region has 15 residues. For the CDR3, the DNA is TGTGCCAGTATAGGCCCAGGGGGCCTGGGGACTGAAGCTTTCTTT. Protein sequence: CASIGPGGLGTEAFF.

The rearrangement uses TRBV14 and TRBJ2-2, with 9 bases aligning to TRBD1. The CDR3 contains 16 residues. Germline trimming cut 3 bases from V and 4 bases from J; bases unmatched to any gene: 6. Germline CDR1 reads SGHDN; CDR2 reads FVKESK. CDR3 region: CASSQYRGRGTGELFF. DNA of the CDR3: TGTGCCAGCAGCCAGTACAGGGGGCGAGGCACCGGGGAGCTGTTTTTT.

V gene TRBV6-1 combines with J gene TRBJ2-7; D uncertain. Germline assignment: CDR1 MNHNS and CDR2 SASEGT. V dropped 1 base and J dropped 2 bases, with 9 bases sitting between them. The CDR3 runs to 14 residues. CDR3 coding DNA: TGTGCCAGCAGTGAAGGGTCACTTACCTACGAGCAGTACTTC. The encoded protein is CASSEGSLTYEQYF.

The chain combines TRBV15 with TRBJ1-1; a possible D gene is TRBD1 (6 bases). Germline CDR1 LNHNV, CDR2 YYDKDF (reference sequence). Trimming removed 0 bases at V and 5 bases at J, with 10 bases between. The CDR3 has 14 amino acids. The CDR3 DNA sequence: TGTGCCACCAGCAGAGATCCAGGGGAGACTGAAGCTTTCTTT. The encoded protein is CATSRDPGETEAFF.

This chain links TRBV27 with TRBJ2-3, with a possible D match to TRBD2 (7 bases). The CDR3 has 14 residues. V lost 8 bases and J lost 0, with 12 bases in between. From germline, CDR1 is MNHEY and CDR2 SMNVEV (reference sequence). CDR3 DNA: TGTGCCAGCGGGGGGGCCCCGAGCACAGATACGCAGTATTTT. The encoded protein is CASGGAPSTDTQYF.

This CDR3 reads CSVGTASGEKLFF. In DNA form, the CDR3 reads TGCAGCGTTGGGACAGCCTCAGGTGAAAAACTGTTTTTT. This chain links TRBV29-1 with TRBJ1-4; a weak D match, TRBD1 (6 bases). The CDR3 loop spans 13 amino acids. CDR1 SQVTM and CDR2 ANQGSEA come from the germline V gene. The V gene lost 4 bases and the J gene lost 7 bases, with 13 bases spanning the gap.

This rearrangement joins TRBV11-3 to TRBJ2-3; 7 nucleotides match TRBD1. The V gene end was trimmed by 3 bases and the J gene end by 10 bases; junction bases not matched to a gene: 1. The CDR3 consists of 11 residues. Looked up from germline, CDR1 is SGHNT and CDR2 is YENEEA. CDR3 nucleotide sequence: TGTGCCAGCAGCTTGACAGGGTCGCAGTATTTT. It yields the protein CASSLTGSQYF.

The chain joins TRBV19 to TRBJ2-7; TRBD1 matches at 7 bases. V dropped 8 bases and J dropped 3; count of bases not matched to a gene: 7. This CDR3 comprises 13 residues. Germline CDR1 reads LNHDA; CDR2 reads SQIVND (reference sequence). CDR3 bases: TGTGCCAGTTCTAGGGACAGTCTCTACGAGCAGTACTTC. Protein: CASSRDSLYEQYF.

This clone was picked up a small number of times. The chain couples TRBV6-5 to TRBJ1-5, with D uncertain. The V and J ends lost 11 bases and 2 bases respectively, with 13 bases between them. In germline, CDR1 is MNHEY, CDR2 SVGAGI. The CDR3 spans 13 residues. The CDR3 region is CASSEVGNQPQHF. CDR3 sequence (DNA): TGTGCCTCTTCGGAGGTTGGCAATCAGCCCCAGCATTTT.

The CDR3 bases are TGTGCCAGCACCCCTCACGGGGGAGGAGGTGAGACCCAGTACTTC. Translation gives CASTPHGGGGETQYF. The chain recombines TRBV6-1 with TRBJ2-5; maybe TRBD2 (6 bases). The CDR3 sequence is 15 residues long. With 7 bases removed from V and 5 bases from J, the gap between germline ends came to 20 bases. The germline V gene encodes CDR1 MNHNS and CDR2 SASEGT.